Below are 8 T cell receptor beta chains sequenced from a single sample in a study of blood T cell repertoires in COVID-19. The method was immunoSEQ multiplex PCR; TCRdb's version includes in-frame clones alone and lacks a portion of them. The sample yields approximately 240,000 clones, 65% to 80% seen once. Sample: peripheral blood. All receptors come from a middle-aged woman with active or convalescent COVID-19.

This clone was seen more than once but under ten times. The chain uses TRBV30 and TRBJ1-4; 11 bases agree with TRBD1. The germline V gene encodes CDR1 GTSNPN and CDR2 SVGIG (reference sequence). V lost 1 base and J lost 7; bases outside the gene matches: 5. CDR3 size: 15 residues. The CDR3 loop is CAWSGTGGAGEKLFF. The CDR3 coding sequence is TGTGCCTGGAGTGGGACAGGGGGCGCGGGTGAAAAACTGTTTTTT.

The V and J genes are TRBV10-1 and TRBJ1-1; D call uncertain. The V and J ends lost 3 bases and 0 bases respectively, with 8 bases between them. Germline assignment: CDR1 WNHNN and CDR2 SYGVQD (reference sequence). The CDR3 has 14 residues. CDR3 residues: CASSETALNTEAFF. In DNA form, the CDR3 reads TGCGCCAGCAGTGAAACAGCCCTGAACACTGAAGCTTTCTTT.

This clone has only a few counts. The chain combines TRBV3-1 (or the pseudogene TRBV3-2) with TRBJ1-1; the D gene is possibly TRBD1 (5 bases). Per germline, CDR1 LGHDT and CDR2 YNNKEL (reference sequence). V gave up 3 bases and J gave up 3 bases, with 11 bases separating them. The CDR3 is made up of 14 amino acids. CDR3 DNA sequence: TGTGCCAGCAGCCAGGGACTTTTCCACACTGAAGCTTTCTTT. Protein product: CASSQGLFHTEAFF.

This clone has more than one count but fewer than ten. V gene TRBV5-5 combines with J gene TRBJ1-1, with D hard to call. The ends were cut back, 0 bases at V and 7 bases at J, with 13 bases in the middle. This CDR3 spans 14 amino acids. Germline V lookup: CDR1 SGHKS, CDR2 YYEKEE (reference sequence). The CDR3 region has the DNA TGTGCCAGCAGCTTGGGTGGAGCTCACCTTGAAGCTTTCTTT. Translating gives CASSLGGAHLEAFF.

The gene calls are TRBV30 and TRBJ1-3, with D unclear. Germline V gene lookup returns CDR1 GTSNPN and CDR2 SVGIG (reference sequence). The CDR3 length is 14 residues. Trimming pared 0 bases from V and 5 bases from J, leaving 11 bases between. The DNA of the CDR3 is TGTGCCTGGAGTGTACCTAGACTACGAAACACCATATATTTT. Residues: CAWSVPRLRNTIYF.

This chain joins TRBV4-1 and TRBJ1-1, with D unclear. The CDR3 covers 15 residues. The V end was cut by 1 base, the J end by 4 bases, with 13 bases between. The V gene's germline CDR1 is MGHRA and CDR2 YSYEKL. The CDR3 region has the DNA TGCGCCAGCAGCCAAGGGGCGGCAGGAGGCACTGAAGCTTTCTTT. This encodes CASSQGAAGGTEAFF.

The chain links TRBV28 to TRBJ1-1; a possible D gene is TRBD1 (5 bases). This CDR3 contains 13 residues. Germline CDR1 is MDHEN and CDR2 is SYDVKM. The V gene lost 11 bases and the J gene lost 7 bases, with 20 bases spanning the gap. Here the CDR3 reads CAAGRGVGVEAFF. CDR3 nucleotide sequence: TGTGCCGCCGGGAGGGGCGTGGGGGTTGAAGCTTTCTTT.

This clone appeared a few times. The rearrangement links TRBV15 to TRBJ2-2; the D is unclear. V dropped 5 bases and J dropped 6 bases, with 10 bases sitting between them. The CDR3 is 13 residues long. Germline assignment: CDR1 LNHNV and CDR2 YYDKDF (reference sequence). For the CDR3, the DNA is TGTGCCACCAGCGACACGCACCCCGGGGAGCTGTTTTTT. It encodes CATSDTHPGELFF. The full variable domain, in which reference TRBV15 and TRBJ2-2 provide the parts outside the CDR3, is DAMVIQNPRYQVTQFGKPVTLSCSQTLNHNVMYWYQQKSSQAPKLLFHYYDKDFNNEADTPDNFQSRRPNTSFCFLDIRSPGLGDTAMYLCATSDTHPGELFFGEGSRLTVL.